The 18 T cell receptor beta chains in this list originate from one sample, sequenced in a study of cytomegalovirus exposure and HLA in healthy donors. Researchers ran the PCR with 60 Vbeta and 13 Jbeta primers. Produced via immunoSEQ multiplex PCR; TCRdb's table is partial and in-frame only. The sample records tens of thousands of clones, around 72% being singletons. Input material: PBMCs. These receptor sequences come from a woman in her twenties or thirties in good health and CMV-seronegative.

V and J are TRBV5-1 and TRBJ2-5; the D gene is possibly TRBD1 (6 bases). This CDR3 has 14 amino acids. Germline V gene sequence: CDR1 SGHRS, CDR2 YFSETQ. Trimming cost V 2 bases and J 5 bases, with 13 bases left between them. In nucleotides, the CDR3 is TGCGCCAGCAGCTTAGGGGCTAGGGGGGAGACCCAGTACTTC. Translating gives CASSLGARGETQYF.

The chain uses TRBV30 and TRBJ1-5; D may be TRBD1 (5 bases). The CDR3 contains 16 residues. The V end lost 2 bases, the J end lost 1 base, and 15 bases lay between the germline ends. Looked up from germline, CDR1 is GTSNPN and CDR2 is SVGIG (reference sequence). CDR3 amino acids: CAWSWGRGLSNQPQHF. The CDR3 bases are TGTGCCTGGAGTTGGGGACGGGGGTTGAGCAATCAGCCCCAGCATTTT.

This clone was detected only once. The chain uses TRBV2 and TRBJ2-1; 7 positions agree with TRBD1. This CDR3 is built from 15 residues. Per germline, CDR1 SNHLY and CDR2 FYNNEI. Trimming cost V 8 bases and J 9 bases; bases outside gene matches: 16. The CDR3 DNA reads as TGTGCCAGCTCACTCTTGTCAGGGGGAAGGGGTGAGCAGTTCTTC. It codes for CASSLLSGGRGEQFF.

This clone was observed a single time. The gene calls are TRBV30 and TRBJ2-2, with a tentative D call TRBD1 (5 bases). Deletions cut 1 base from V and 1 base from J, with 10 bases between. CDR1 is GTSNPN and CDR2 is SVGIG in the germline V gene (reference sequence). The CDR3 runs to 15 residues. The CDR3 loop reads CAWSGTSKNTGELFF. Here the CDR3 DNA reads TGTGCCTGGAGTGGGACATCCAAGAACACCGGGGAGCTGTTTTTT.

The rearrangement uses TRBV28 and TRBJ2-7; TRBD2 matches at 7 bases. The CDR3 consists of 15 residues. Per the germline V gene, CDR1 is MDHEN and CDR2 is SYDVKM. V was pared by 2 bases and J by 2 bases, with 6 bases of the junction left unmatched. The CDR3 region is CASSLPHAGAYEQYF. CDR3 bases: TGTGCCAGCAGTTTACCCCATGCGGGGGCCTACGAGCAGTACTTC.

This sequence joins TRBV5-8 and TRBJ2-5; TRBD1 agrees at 8 bases. CDR1 is SGHTS and CDR2 is YDEGEE in the germline V gene. Trimming at V came to 4 bases and at J to 5 bases, leaving 13 bases not matched to a gene. The CDR3 runs 16 residues. In nucleotides, the CDR3 is TGTGCCAGCAGCCCCAGGGGACAGGCCCAGAGGGAGACCCAGTACTTC. Protein: CASSPRGQAQRETQYF.

J is TRBJ2-7 and V is TRBV5-1, with D perhaps matching TRBD1 (5 bases). The CDR3 contains 15 residues. The V gene's germline CDR1 is SGHRS and CDR2 YFSETQ. V was clipped by 0 bases and J by 2 bases, with 12 bases between them. This chain's CDR3 is CASSLEGHVAYEQYF. In nucleotides, the CDR3 is TGCGCCAGCAGCTTGGAGGGGCACGTAGCCTACGAGCAGTACTTC.

The sample holds a few counts of this clone. The J gene is TRBJ1-1, the V gene TRBV6-5; 10 bases agree with TRBD1. The V gene's germline CDR1 is MNHEY and CDR2 SVGAGI. The CDR3 is 14 residues long. With V trimmed by 5 bases and J by 1 base, 1 base remained unmatched. The CDR3 here is CASSGQGGNTEAFF. CDR3 in DNA: TGTGCCAGCAGTGGACAGGGGGGGAACACTGAAGCTTTCTTT.

The rearrangement links TRBV6-5 to TRBJ2-7; tentatively, D is TRBD1 (5 bases). The germline gives CDR1 MNHEY, CDR2 SVGAGI. V gave up 4 bases and J gave up 2 bases, with 12 bases separating them. This CDR3 is 14 amino acids long. The CDR3 DNA sequence: TGTGCCAGCAGTTCGTCCAGGGTCACCTACGAGCAGTACTTC. It is translated as CASSSSRVTYEQYF.

The chain combines TRBV6-5 with TRBJ2-7, with D possibly TRBD2 on 7 matching bases. This CDR3 has 13 residues. Germline V lookup: CDR1 MNHEY, CDR2 SVGAGI. V lost 4 bases to trimming and J lost 6 bases, with 13 bases between them. The DNA of the CDR3 is TGTGCCAGCAGTTTAAGGGGGGGGCGCGAGCAGTACTTC. Protein sequence: CASSLRGGREQYF.

J is TRBJ2-7 and V is TRBV6-1; TRBD2 might be the D (6 bases). The CDR3 covers 14 residues. Trimming stripped 7 bases from V and 3 bases from J, with 16 bases between. From germline, CDR1 is MNHNS and CDR2 SASEGT. CDR3 loop: CASTSPGTLYEQYF. The CDR3 coding sequence is TGTGCCAGCACGTCCCCGGGGACTCTCTACGAGCAGTACTTC.

The rearrangement joins TRBV6-1 to TRBJ1-1; D is ambiguous. The CDR3 is 14 amino acids. The ends were cut back, 0 bases at V and 3 bases at J, with 8 bases in the middle. Germline V gene lookup returns CDR1 MNHNS and CDR2 SASEGT. CDR3 in amino acids: CASSEATWYTEAFF. DNA of the CDR3: TGTGCCAGCAGTGAAGCCACATGGTACACTGAAGCTTTCTTT.

This clone has a handful of counts. The chain links TRBV29-1 to TRBJ2-5; D not resolved. Germline CDR1 reads SQVTM; CDR2 reads ANQGSEA. The CDR3 has 12 amino acids. V dropped 5 bases and J dropped 7 bases, with 14 bases sitting between them. CDR3 region: CSVTQVPGTQYF. The CDR3 DNA reads as TGCAGCGTTACTCAGGTCCCCGGGACCCAGTACTTC.

The chain is built from TRBV13 and TRBJ2-1, with D perhaps matching TRBD2 (5 bases). Germline V lookup: CDR1 PRHDT, CDR2 FYEKMQ (reference sequence). The CDR3 is 12 amino acids. V was trimmed by 4 bases and J by 9 bases, leaving 10 bases between them. In DNA, the CDR3 is TGTGCCAGCAGCTACGAACGGGGTGAGCAGTTCTTC. It specifies CASSYERGEQFF.

The gene calls are TRBV5-4 and TRBJ2-1; 8 nucleotides match TRBD2. The CDR3 runs to 17 residues. The germline CDR1 and CDR2 sequences are SGHNT and YYREEE (reference sequence). With 2 bases clipped from V and 7 bases from J, the junction kept 14 bases outside the gene matches. The chain's CDR3 is CASSFRLAGLGGNEQFF. In DNA, the CDR3 is TGTGCCAGCAGCTTTCGTCTAGCGGGTTTGGGGGGGAATGAGCAGTTCTTC.

The rearrangement links TRBV6-6 to TRBJ1-5; no clear D gene. The V gene lost 1 base and the J gene lost 6 bases, with 7 bases spanning the gap. The CDR3 totals 13 residues. Germline CDR1 and CDR2: MNHNY and SVGAGI (reference sequence). The CDR3 reads CASSYWEVQPQHF. As DNA, the CDR3 is TGTGCCAGCAGTTACTGGGAGGTTCAGCCCCAGCATTTT.

In nucleotides, the CDR3 is TGCGCCAGCAGCCTCGGACTAGCGGGGGGGCGGAATGAGCAGTTCTTC. It specifies CASSLGLAGGRNEQFF. This sequence joins TRBV4-1 and TRBJ2-1; 15 positions match TRBD2. Germline CDR1 reads MGHRA; CDR2 reads YSYEKL. This CDR3 has 16 residues. V lost 4 bases to trimming and J lost 7 bases; unmatched junction nucleotides: 5.

V is TRBV5-1 and J is TRBJ2-7; 11 positions agree with TRBD1. V dropped 9 bases and J dropped 6; count of bases not matched to a gene: 8. The CDR3 is made up of 13 amino acids. CDR1 is SGHRS, CDR2 YFSETQ, per germline. The CDR3 DNA reads TGCGCCACCGGCCGGGACAGGGGGTCCGAGCAGTACTTC. Encoded protein: CATGRDRGSEQYF.